This T cell receptor (beta chain) derives from a study of blood T cells in healthy people across ages. Study-level findings and limits: The study lacked donor CMV status, which possibly confounded expanded clonotype changes.

It was with a sample-barcoded 5' primer and a J-beta primer mix that a second PCR of roughly 7 to 12 cycles was run. From the 5' RACE reads, TCRdb called clonotypes with MiXCR, one entry per CDR3 protein. The table lists some 1.4 million distinct CDR3 sequences, 35% to 45% of them singletons. This CDR3 comprises 12 residues. Germline V lookup: CDR1 SGHTA, CDR2 FQGTGA. Trimming took off 0 bases at V and 10 bases at J, with 9 bases between the two ends. The sample providers were healthy Caucasian people from Russia, aged roughly 6 to 95. A remark on this clonotype: Its antigen is unknown.

The chain has TRBV7-3 and TRBJ1-1; D is unresolved. This receptor was obtained from a woman under 30 in good health. The sequencing input was blood. The DNA of the CDR3 is TGTGCCAGCAGCTTAACAGGGAACGGAGCTTTCTTT. This encodes CASSLTGNGAFF. The whole variable domain, remainder taken from reference TRBV7-3 and TRBJ1-1, is GAGVSQTPSNKVTEKGKYVELRCDPISGHTALYWYRQSLGQGPEFLIYFQGTGAADDSGLPNDRFFAVRPEGSVSTLKIQRTERGDSAVYLCASSLTGNGAFFGQGTRLTVV.